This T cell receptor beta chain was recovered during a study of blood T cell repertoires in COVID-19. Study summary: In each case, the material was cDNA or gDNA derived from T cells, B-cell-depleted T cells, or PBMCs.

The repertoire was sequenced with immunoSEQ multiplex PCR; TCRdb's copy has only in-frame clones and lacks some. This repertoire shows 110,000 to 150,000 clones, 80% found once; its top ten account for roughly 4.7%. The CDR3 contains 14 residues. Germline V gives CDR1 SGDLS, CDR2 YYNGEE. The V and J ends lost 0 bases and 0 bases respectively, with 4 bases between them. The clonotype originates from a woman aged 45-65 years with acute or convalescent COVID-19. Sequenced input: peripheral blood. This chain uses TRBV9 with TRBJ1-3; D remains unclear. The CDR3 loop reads CASSVGHSGNTIYF. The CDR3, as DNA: TGTGCCAGCAGCGTAGGACACTCTGGAAACACCATATATTTT.